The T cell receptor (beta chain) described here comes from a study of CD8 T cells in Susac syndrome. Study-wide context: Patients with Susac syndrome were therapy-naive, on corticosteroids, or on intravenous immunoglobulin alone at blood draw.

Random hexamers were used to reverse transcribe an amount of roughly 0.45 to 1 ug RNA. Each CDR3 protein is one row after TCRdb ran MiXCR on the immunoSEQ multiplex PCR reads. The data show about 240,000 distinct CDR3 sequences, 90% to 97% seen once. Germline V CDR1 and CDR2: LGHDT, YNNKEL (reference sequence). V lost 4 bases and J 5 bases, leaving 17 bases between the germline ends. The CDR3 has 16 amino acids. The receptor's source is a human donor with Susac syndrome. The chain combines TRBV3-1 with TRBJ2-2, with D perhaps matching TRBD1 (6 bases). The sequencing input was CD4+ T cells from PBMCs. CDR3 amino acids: CASSLRGGERTGELFF. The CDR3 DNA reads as TGTGCCAGCAGCCTCCGAGGGGGAGAACGGACCGGGGAGCTGTTTTTT.